This T cell receptor (beta chain) stems from a study of blood T cell repertoires in COVID-19. CDR3 size: 17 residues. Germline CDR1 and CDR2: MGHDK and SYGVNS. With 4 bases clipped from V and 7 bases from J, the junction kept 11 bases outside the gene matches. Libraries were prepared by immunoSEQ multiplex PCR; TCRdb keeps only in-frame clonotypes and omits some of them. The repertoire holds a few hundred thousand clones, with approximately 78% as singletons. The rearrangement links TRBV25-1 to TRBJ1-6; 9 nucleotides match TRBD1. What was sequenced was peripheral blood. This sequence was found in a woman in her 70s with COVID-19, enrolled during active disease. CDR3 protein: CASSGGTGSTINSPLHF. As DNA, the CDR3 is TGTGCCAGCAGTGGGGGGACAGGGAGTACGATAAATTCACCCCTCCACTTT.